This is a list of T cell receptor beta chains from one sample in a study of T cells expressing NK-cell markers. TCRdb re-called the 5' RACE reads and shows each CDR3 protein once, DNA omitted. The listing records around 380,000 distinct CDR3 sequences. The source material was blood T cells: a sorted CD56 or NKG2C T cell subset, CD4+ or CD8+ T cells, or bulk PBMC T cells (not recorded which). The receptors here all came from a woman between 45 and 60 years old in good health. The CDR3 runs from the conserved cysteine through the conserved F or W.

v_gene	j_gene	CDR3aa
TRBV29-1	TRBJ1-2	CSVVATNYGYTF
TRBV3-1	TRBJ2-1	CASNDLGRVQSEQFF
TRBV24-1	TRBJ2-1	CATSDSLMGGRNNEQFF
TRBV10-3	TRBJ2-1	CAISESAVQDGEQFF
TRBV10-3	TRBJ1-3	CAISPQGSSSGNTIYF
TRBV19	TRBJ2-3	CASSIAGSPDTQYF
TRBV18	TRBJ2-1	CASSHARHEQFF
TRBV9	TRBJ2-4	CASSPTGGNIQYF
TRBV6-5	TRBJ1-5	CASSYSPEVQPQHF
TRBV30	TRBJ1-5	CAWGPISGPQHF
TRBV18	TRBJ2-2	CASSPSRRDTGELFF
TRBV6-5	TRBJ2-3	CASSLSGSHADTQYF
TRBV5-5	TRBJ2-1	CASSFIRDYVNEQFF
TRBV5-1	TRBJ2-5	CASSLRDRDQETQYF
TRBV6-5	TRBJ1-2	CASSYHFQGPSQGYTF
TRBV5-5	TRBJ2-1	CASSKLRGSGRANEQFF
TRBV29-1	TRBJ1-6	CSVGDGSNSPLHF
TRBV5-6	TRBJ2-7	CASSLVSAEQYF
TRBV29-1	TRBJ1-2	CSVDRGLYGYTF
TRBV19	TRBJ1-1	CASSIPQGMNTEAFF
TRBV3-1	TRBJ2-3	CASSLARGDTQYF
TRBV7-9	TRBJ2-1	CASSLLGGEGEQFF
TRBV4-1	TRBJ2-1	CASSQDGTAYNEQFF
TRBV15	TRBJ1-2	CATSRVGTPKPPYGYTF
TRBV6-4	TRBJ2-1	CASRQTSGVIHEQFF
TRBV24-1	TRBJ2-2	CATSVTGFDTGELFF